These 24 T cell receptor beta chains were all obtained from the same sample, sequenced in a study of PD-L1 blockade in urothelial cancer. Sequenced by immunoSEQ multiplex PCR; TCRdb stores in-frame clones only, minus some. The sample includes roughly 25,000 clones, roughly 83% of them seen just once. The sample was PBMCs, taken around atezolizumab (anti-PD-L1) treatment. The receptors here all came from a man between 65 and 85 years old with urothelial cancer.

By sample fraction, this clone is medium-sized. The chain couples TRBV6-1 to TRBJ2-7; the D gene is possibly TRBD2 (5 bases). V was clipped by 4 bases and J by 3 bases, with 19 bases between them. The CDR3 totals 16 residues. Germline CDR1 and CDR2: MNHNS and SASEGT. Here the CDR3 DNA reads TGTGCCAGCAGTGGATCCTACATGTCGGGGAACTACGAGCAGTACTTC. It yields the protein CASSGSYMSGNYEQYF.

V and J are TRBV2 and TRBJ2-3; 10 nucleotides match TRBD2. Trimming cost V 4 bases and J 1 base; bases outside gene matches: 5. This CDR3 has 16 residues. The germline V gene has CDR1 SNHLY and CDR2 FYNNEI. The CDR3 spells CASSVGTSVRTDTQYF. CDR3 DNA: TGTGCCAGCAGTGTTGGGACTAGCGTACGCACAGATACGCAGTATTTT. The entire variable domain, with the rest obtained from reference TRBV2 and TRBJ2-3, is as follows: EPEVTQTPSHQVTQMGQEVILRCVPISNHLYFYWYRQILGQKVEFLVSFYNNEISEKSEIFDDQFSVERPDGSNFTLKIRSTKLEDSAMYFCASSVGTSVRTDTQYFGPGTRLTVL.

This chain links TRBV19 with TRBJ1-2, with D possibly TRBD1 on 6 matching bases. Germline V lookup: CDR1 LNHDA, CDR2 SQIVND (reference sequence). V dropped 7 bases and J dropped 6 bases, with 18 bases sitting between them. The CDR3 is 14 residues long. CDR3 nucleotide sequence: TGTGCCAGTAATCACAGGGAGGGTACGGATGGCTACACCTTC. It encodes CASNHREGTDGYTF.

The CDR3 protein is CASLIPNYGGGNTEAFF. In DNA, the CDR3 is TGTGCCAGCCTAATTCCCAATTACGGGGGAGGCAACACTGAAGCTTTCTTT. The chain is built from TRBV28 and TRBJ1-1, with D perhaps TRBD1 (5 bases). Germline V gene sequence: CDR1 MDHEN, CDR2 SYDVKM. The CDR3 runs to 17 residues. Trimming pared 8 bases from V and 2 bases from J, leaving 24 bases between.

The chain combines TRBV28 with TRBJ2-6; D may be TRBD1 (6 bases). The CDR3 consists of 17 residues. V was shortened by 6 bases and J by 0 bases, with 15 bases between the two germline ends. Germline CDR1 is MDHEN and CDR2 is SYDVKM. The CDR3 protein is CASSRFGQTSGANVLTF. In DNA, the CDR3 is TGTGCCAGCAGCCGATTCGGACAGACCTCTGGGGCCAACGTCCTGACTTTC.

This chain links TRBV6-1 with TRBJ1-2, with D unclear. Germline V gives CDR1 MNHNS, CDR2 SASEGT. The CDR3 runs to 15 residues. V gave up 4 bases and J gave up 4 bases, with 16 bases separating them. CDR3 DNA: TGTGCCAGCAGTGTGCAGCTAGACCTTTCCTATGGCTACACCTTC. As protein: CASSVQLDLSYGYTF.

This chain uses TRBV28 with TRBJ2-7, with D possibly matching TRBD1 (5 bases). The CDR3 extends over 13 amino acids. The ends were cut back, 5 bases at V and 2 bases at J, with 10 bases in the middle. Germline CDR1 MDHEN, CDR2 SYDVKM. The CDR3, as DNA: TGTGCCAGCAGTCCTACAGGACCCTACGAGCAGTACTTC. Translated: CASSPTGPYEQYF. Together with reference TRBV28 and TRBJ2-7, the CDR3 gives the full variable domain: DVKVTQSSRYLVKRTGEKVFLECVQDMDHENMFWYRQDPGLGLRLIYFSYDVKMKEKGDIPEGYSVSREKKERFSLILESASTNQTSMYLCASSPTGPYEQYFGPGTRLTVT.

The chain links TRBV27 to TRBJ2-7; D possibly corresponds to TRBD1 (5 bases). Germline assignment: CDR1 MNHEY and CDR2 SMNVEV (reference sequence). V lost 1 base, J lost 5 bases, and 15 bases lay in between. CDR3 length equals 15 residues. This CDR3 is CASSLLPQGTNEQYF. As DNA, the CDR3 is TGTGCCAGCAGTTTATTGCCTCAGGGTACCAACGAGCAGTACTTC.

The chain combines TRBV10-2 with TRBJ1-5, with a weak D call TRBD1 (6 bases). V lost 0 bases and J lost 3, with 9 bases in between. The CDR3 has 15 amino acids. Germline V gene sequence: CDR1 WSHSY, CDR2 SAAADI. CDR3 coding DNA: TGCGCCAGCAGTGAGTCACAGGGACCCAATCAGCCCCAGCATTTT. This codes for CASSESQGPNQPQHF.

The rearrangement links TRBV11-2 to TRBJ2-1, with D perhaps matching TRBD2 (5 bases). Per germline, CDR1 SGHAT and CDR2 FQNNGV. The CDR3 is 14 residues long. Trimming took 5 bases from V and 5 from J, leaving 13 bases between them. Written as DNA, the CDR3 is TGTGCCAGCAGCCCGATCAGCGGCCACAATGAGCAGTTCTTC. Residues: CASSPISGHNEQFF.

This clone was seen more than once but under ten times. The chain couples TRBV28 to TRBJ1-2; 7 positions agree with TRBD1. This CDR3 is built from 14 residues. In germline, CDR1 is MDHEN, CDR2 SYDVKM. J gave up 7 bases and V 5 bases, and 10 bases lay outside the gene matches. As DNA, the CDR3 is TGTGCCAGCAGTACAGGGACAGCCACTGGTGGCTACACCTTC. It specifies CASSTGTATGGYTF.

The chain has TRBV29-1 and TRBJ2-1, with 12 nucleotides matching TRBD1. The CDR3 contains 13 residues. Germline CDR1 SQVTM, CDR2 ANQGSEA. V lost 4 bases, J lost 8 bases, and 3 bases stayed unmatched. The CDR3 bases are TGCAGCGTTGTGGGACAGGGGGCCGATGAGCAGTTCTTC. The encoded protein is CSVVGQGADEQFF.

The gene calls are TRBV11-2 and TRBJ2-7; 11 bases are a match to TRBD2. Germline V lookup: CDR1 SGHAT, CDR2 FQNNGV. V lost 3 bases, J lost 5 bases, and 3 bases stayed unmatched. The CDR3 spans 14 residues. The CDR3, as DNA: TGTGCCAGCAGCTTTTCTAGCGGGAGGAACGAGCAGTACTTC. Encoded protein: CASSFSSGRNEQYF. Full variable domain (outside the CDR3, taken from reference TRBV11-2 and TRBJ2-7): EAGVAQSPRYKIIEKRQSVAFWCNPISGHATLYWYQQILGQGPKLLIQFQNNGVVDDSQLPKDRFSAERLKGVDSTLKIQPAKLEDSAVYLCASSFSSGRNEQYFGPGTRLTVT.

J is TRBJ2-5 and V is TRBV29-1, with 7 bases aligning to TRBD2. CDR3 length: 14 residues. From germline, CDR1 is SQVTM and CDR2 ANQGSEA. Losses at the gene ends were 4 bases for V and 9 bases for J; bases not matched to a gene: 14. CDR3 sequence (DNA): TGCAGCGTTGGGTTTGGCGGGAGAAAGGAGGCCCAGTACTTC. This encodes CSVGFGGRKEAQYF.

This clone appeared once. This chain connects TRBV4-2 to TRBJ1-1; no clear D gene. In germline, CDR1 is LGHNA, CDR2 YNFKEQ. Trimming pared 0 bases from V and 0 bases from J, leaving 8 bases between. This CDR3 spans 15 amino acids. In nucleotides, the CDR3 is TGTGCCAGCAGCCAAGAAGAGGGCTTGAACACTGAAGCTTTCTTT. This codes for CASSQEEGLNTEAFF.

The chain combines TRBV5-1 with TRBJ1-4, with D unresolved. From germline, CDR1 is SGHRS and CDR2 YFSETQ. There are 14 residues in the CDR3. V lost 4 bases to trimming and J lost 0 bases, with 7 bases between them. CDR3 amino acids: CASSGGATNEKLFF. CDR3 DNA: TGCGCCAGCAGCGGCGGGGCAACTAATGAAAAACTGTTTTTT.

This clone was observed once. The chain employs TRBV2 and TRBJ1-1, with D possibly matching TRBD1 (6 bases). This CDR3 comprises 16 residues. The germline V gene has CDR1 SNHLY and CDR2 FYNNEI. V lost 7 bases, J lost 2 bases, and 20 bases lay in between. For the CDR3, the DNA is TGTGCCAGCAAGGTGGAGGGGGGGGCCTCTAACACTGAAGCTTTCTTT. The encoded protein is CASKVEGGASNTEAFF.

The chain joins TRBV28 to TRBJ1-1; D might be TRBD1 (5 bases). The CDR3 sequence is 12 residues long. Germline lookup yields CDR1 MDHEN and CDR2 SYDVKM. With 8 bases removed from V and 4 bases from J, the gap between germline ends came to 11 bases. The CDR3 is CASGYRFTEAFF. CDR3 bases: TGTGCCAGCGGCTACAGGTTCACTGAAGCTTTCTTT.

The chain joins TRBV15 to TRBJ1-5; a weak D match, TRBD1 (5 bases). The germline V and J ends were trimmed by 4 bases and 3 bases, with 13 bases remaining between them. CDR1 is LNHNV and CDR2 is YYDKDF in the germline V gene (reference sequence). The CDR3 runs to 15 residues. CDR3 residues: CATSIDRSDNQPQHF. The CDR3 DNA is TGTGCCACCAGCATCGACAGATCCGACAATCAGCCCCAGCATTTT.

V and J are TRBV19 and TRBJ1-1; 8 positions agree with TRBD1. V shed 5 bases and J 2 bases; nucleotides not matched to a gene: 7. The germline V gene has CDR1 LNHDA and CDR2 SQIVND (reference sequence). CDR3 length: 15 residues. The CDR3 bases are TGTGCCAGTAGTCCCTCGACAGGGGCAAACACTGAAGCTTTCTTT. Its translation is CASSPSTGANTEAFF.

This clone was recorded only once. This chain links TRBV14 with TRBJ2-5; 9 bases are shared with TRBD2. This CDR3 is 16 amino acids long. The germline gives CDR1 SGHDN, CDR2 FVKESK. V gave up 4 bases and J gave up 5 bases; unmatched junction bases: 11. This CDR3 is CASSPPRGLASETQYF. CDR3 bases: TGTGCCAGCAGCCCCCCAAGAGGACTAGCGTCGGAGACCCAGTACTTC.

The chain links TRBV18 to TRBJ2-1; 11 nucleotides align to TRBD2. With 5 bases clipped from V and 5 bases from J, the junction kept 8 bases outside the gene matches. The CDR3 has 16 residues. CDR1 and CDR2 from the germline V gene are KGHSH and LQKENI. CDR3 loop: CASSYTGTSGDNEQFF. CDR3 sequence (DNA): TGTGCCAGCTCATATACCGGGACTAGCGGAGACAATGAGCAGTTCTTC.

The chain joins TRBV7-9 to TRBJ2-7; perhaps TRBD1 as D (5 bases). The CDR3 consists of 12 residues. The ends were cut back, 3 bases at V and 3 bases at J, with 6 bases in the middle. Germline assignment: CDR1 SEHNR and CDR2 FQNEAQ (reference sequence). The CDR3 bases are TGTGCCAGCAGCTTCCAGGGCTACGAGCAGTACTTC. This translates into CASSFQGYEQYF.

The chain recombines TRBV5-1 with TRBJ1-1; 7 bases are shared with TRBD1. This CDR3 contains 13 residues. The ends lost 2 bases at V and 7 bases at J; junction bases unmatched: 5. CDR1 and CDR2 (germline): SGHRS, YFSETQ. In DNA, the CDR3 is TGCGCCAGCAGCTTTGGGACAGACTTTGAAGCTTTCTTT. This translates into CASSFGTDFEAFF.